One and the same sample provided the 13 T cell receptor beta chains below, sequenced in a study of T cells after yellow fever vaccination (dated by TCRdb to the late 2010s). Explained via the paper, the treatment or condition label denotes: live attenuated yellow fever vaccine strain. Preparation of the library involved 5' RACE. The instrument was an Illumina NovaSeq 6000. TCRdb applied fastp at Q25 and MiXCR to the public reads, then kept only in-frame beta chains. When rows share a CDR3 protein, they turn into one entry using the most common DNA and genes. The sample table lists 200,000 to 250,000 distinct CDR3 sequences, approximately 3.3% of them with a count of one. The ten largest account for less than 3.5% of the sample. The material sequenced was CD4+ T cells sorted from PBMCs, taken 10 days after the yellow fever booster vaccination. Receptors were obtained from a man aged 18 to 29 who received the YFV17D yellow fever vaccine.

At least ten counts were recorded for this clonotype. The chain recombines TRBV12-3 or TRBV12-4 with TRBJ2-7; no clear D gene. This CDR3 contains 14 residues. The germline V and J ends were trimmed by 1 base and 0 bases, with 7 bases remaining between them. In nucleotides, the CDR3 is TGTGCCAGCAGTTTAGGGCAGGCCTCCTACGAGCAGTACTTC. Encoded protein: CASSLGQASYEQYF.

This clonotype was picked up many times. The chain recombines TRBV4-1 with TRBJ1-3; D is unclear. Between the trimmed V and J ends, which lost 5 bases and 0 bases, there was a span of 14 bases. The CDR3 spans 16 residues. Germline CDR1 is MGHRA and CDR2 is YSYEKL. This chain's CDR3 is CASSSLGRDSGNTIYF. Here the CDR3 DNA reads TGCGCCAGCAGCTCGCTCGGCAGAGACTCTGGAAACACCATATATTTT.

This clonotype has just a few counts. CDR3 in amino acids: CASRQYADRKANYGYTF. The CDR3 DNA reads TGTGCCAGCCGCCAGTACGCGGACAGGAAAGCTAACTATGGCTACACCTTC. The V gene is TRBV7-8, the J gene TRBJ1-2, with 7 bases fitting TRBD1. The V segment lost 8 bases and the J segment 0 bases; nucleotides outside the gene matches: 15. The V gene's germline CDR1 is SGHVS and CDR2 FQNEAQ. There are 17 residues in the CDR3.

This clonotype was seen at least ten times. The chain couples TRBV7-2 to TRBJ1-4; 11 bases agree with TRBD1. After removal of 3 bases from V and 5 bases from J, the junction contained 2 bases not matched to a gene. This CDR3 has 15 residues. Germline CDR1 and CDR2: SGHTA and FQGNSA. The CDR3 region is CASSFGDRGNEKLFF. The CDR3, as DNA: TGTGCCAGCAGCTTTGGGGACAGGGGGAATGAAAAACTGTTTTTT.

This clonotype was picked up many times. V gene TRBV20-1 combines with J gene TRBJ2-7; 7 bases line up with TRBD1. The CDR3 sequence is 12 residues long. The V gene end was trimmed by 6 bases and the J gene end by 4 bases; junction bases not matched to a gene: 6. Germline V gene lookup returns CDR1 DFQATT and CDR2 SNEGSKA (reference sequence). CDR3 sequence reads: CSAGTAGYEQYF. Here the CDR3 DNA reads TGCAGTGCCGGGACAGCCGGGTACGAGCAGTACTTC.

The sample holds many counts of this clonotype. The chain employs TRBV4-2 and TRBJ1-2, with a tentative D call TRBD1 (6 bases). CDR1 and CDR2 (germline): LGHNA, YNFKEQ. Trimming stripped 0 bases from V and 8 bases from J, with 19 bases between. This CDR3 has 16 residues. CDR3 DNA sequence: TGTGCCAGCAGCCAAGATATAGCCTCCGCGGGGGCCGGCTACACCTTC. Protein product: CASSQDIASAGAGYTF.

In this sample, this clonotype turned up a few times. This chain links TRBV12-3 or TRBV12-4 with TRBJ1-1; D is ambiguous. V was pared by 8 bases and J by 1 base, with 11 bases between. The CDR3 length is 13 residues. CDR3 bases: TGTGCCAGCGGCCCGCGAGGGAACACTGAAGCTTTCTTT. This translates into CASGPRGNTEAFF.

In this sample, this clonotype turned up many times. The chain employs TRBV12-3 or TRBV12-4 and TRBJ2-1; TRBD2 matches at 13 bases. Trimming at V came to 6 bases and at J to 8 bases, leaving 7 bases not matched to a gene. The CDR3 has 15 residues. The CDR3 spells CASRLGLAGVYEQFF. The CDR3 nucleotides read TGTGCCAGCAGGCTTGGACTAGCGGGGGTTTATGAGCAGTTCTTC.

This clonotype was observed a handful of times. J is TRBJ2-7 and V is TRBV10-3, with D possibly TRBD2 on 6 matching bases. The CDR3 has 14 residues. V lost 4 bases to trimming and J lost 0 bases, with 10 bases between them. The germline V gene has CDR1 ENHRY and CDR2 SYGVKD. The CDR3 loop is CAISGDWDSYEQYF. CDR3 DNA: TGTGCCATCAGTGGGGACTGGGACTCCTACGAGCAGTACTTC.

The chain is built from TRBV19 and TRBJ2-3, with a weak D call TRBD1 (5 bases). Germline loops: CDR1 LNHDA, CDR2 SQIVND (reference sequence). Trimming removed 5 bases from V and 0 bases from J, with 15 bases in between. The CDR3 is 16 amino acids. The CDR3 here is CASSDQGGSSTDTQYF. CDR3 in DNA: TGTGCCAGTAGTGACCAGGGTGGCTCTAGCACAGATACGCAGTATTTT. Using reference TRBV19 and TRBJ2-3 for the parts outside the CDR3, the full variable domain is DGGITQSPKYLFRKEGQNVTLSCEQNLNHDAMYWYRQDPGQGLRLIYYSQIVNDFQKGDIAEGYSVSREKKESFPLTVTSAQKNPTAFYLCASSDQGGSSTDTQYFGPGTRLTVL.

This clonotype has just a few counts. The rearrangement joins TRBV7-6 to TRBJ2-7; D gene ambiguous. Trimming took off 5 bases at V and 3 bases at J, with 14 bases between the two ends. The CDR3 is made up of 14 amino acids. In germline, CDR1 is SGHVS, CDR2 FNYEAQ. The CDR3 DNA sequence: TGTGCCAGCAGCCCGGACGGAAAGCACTACGAGCAGTACTTC. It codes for CASSPDGKHYEQYF. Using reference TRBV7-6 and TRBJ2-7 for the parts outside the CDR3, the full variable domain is GAGVSQSPRYKVTKRGQDVALRCDPISGHVSLYWYRQALGQGPEFLTYFNYEAQQDKSGLPNDRFSAERPEGSISTLTIQRTEQRDSAMYRCASSPDGKHYEQYFGPGTRLTVT.

The CDR3 DNA follows: TGTGCCAGCAGCTTATATGGCCGTCAAGAGCAGTACTTC. It specifies CASSLYGRQEQYF. The chain employs TRBV7-2 and TRBJ2-7; D is unresolved. The CDR3 length is 13 residues. Germline CDR1 reads SGHTA; CDR2 reads FQGNSA. V dropped 2 bases and J dropped 7 bases, with 12 bases sitting between them.

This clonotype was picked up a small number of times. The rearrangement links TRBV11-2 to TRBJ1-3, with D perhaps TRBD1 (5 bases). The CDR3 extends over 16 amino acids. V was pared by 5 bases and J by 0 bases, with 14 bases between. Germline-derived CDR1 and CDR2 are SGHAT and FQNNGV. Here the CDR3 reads CASSRPGLISGNTIYF. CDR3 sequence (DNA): TGTGCCAGCAGCCGACCGGGACTTATCTCTGGAAACACCATATATTTT.